Included here is one TCR beta chain sequence, with context. The data derive from a study of PD-1 blockade in mismatch repair-deficient tumors. TCRdb's copy holds only in-frame clones and misses some; the assay was immunoSEQ multiplex PCR. Of more than 40,000 clones in the sample, 65% to 85% were seen once. CDR1 and CDR2 (germline): SGHNT, YENEEA. The CDR3 covers 15 residues. The germline V and J ends were trimmed by 1 base and 5 bases, with 15 bases remaining between them. The receptor comes from an adult with mismatch repair-deficient cancer. The chain joins TRBV11-3 to TRBJ2-7; tentatively, D is TRBD1 (5 bases). This specimen consisted of peripheral blood, obtained roughly 20 weeks after starting pembrolizumab. The CDR3 loop reads CASSLGTTVGNEQYF. The CDR3 nucleotides read TGTGCCAGCAGCTTAGGAACGACAGTGGGAAACGAGCAGTACTTC.